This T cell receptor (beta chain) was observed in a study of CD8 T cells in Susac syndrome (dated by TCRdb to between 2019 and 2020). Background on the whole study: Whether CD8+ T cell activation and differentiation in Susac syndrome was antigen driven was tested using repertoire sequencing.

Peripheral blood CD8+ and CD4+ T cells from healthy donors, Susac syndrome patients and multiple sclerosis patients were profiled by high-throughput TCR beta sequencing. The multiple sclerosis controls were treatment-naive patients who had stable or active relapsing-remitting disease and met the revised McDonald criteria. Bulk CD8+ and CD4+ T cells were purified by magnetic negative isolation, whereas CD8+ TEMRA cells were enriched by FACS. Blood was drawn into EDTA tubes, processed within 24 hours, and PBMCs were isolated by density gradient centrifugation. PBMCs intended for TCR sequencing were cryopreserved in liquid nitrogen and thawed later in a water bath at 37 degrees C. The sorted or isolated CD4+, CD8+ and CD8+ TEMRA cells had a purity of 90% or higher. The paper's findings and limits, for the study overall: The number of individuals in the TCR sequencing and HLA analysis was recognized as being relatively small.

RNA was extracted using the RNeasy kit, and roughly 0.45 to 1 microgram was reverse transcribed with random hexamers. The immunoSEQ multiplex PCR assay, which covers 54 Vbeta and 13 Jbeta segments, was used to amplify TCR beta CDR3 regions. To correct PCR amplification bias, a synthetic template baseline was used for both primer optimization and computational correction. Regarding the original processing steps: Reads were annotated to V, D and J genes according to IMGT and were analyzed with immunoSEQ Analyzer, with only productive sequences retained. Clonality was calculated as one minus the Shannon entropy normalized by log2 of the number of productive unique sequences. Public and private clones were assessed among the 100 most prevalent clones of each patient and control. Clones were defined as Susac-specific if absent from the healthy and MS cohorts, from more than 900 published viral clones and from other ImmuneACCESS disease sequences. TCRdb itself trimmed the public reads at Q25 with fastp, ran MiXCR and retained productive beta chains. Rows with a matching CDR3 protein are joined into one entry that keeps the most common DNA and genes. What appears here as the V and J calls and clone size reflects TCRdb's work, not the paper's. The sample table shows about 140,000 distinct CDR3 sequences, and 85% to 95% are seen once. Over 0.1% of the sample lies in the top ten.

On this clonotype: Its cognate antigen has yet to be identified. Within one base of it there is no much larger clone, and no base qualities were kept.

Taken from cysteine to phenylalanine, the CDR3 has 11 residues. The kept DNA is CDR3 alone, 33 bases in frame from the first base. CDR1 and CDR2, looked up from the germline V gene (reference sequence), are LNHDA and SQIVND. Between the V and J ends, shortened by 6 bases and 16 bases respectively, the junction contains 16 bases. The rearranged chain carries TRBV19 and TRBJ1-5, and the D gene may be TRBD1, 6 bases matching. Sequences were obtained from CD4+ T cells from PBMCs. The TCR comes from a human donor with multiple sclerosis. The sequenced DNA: TGTGCCAGTAGCTCTACCCAGGGGTTTCATTTT. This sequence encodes CASSSTQGFHF.